These 6 T cell receptor beta chains originate from one sample sequenced in a study of cytomegalovirus exposure and HLA in healthy donors. Vbeta (60) and Jbeta (13) primers were used in the PCR. Some clones are missing from TCRdb's copy, which holds only in-frame ones; the method was immunoSEQ multiplex PCR. The profile covers more than 130,000 clones, with roughly 80% appearing a single time and 6.8% taken by the ten largest. The material sequenced was PBMCs. These receptors were taken from a man aged 35 to 55 in good health and CMV-seropositive.

This clone has more than one count but fewer than ten. The chain employs TRBV7-2 and TRBJ1-1; unclear D gene. The V gene lost 5 bases and the J gene lost 11 bases, with 15 bases spanning the gap. The CDR3 has 12 amino acids. Looked up from germline, CDR1 is SGHTA and CDR2 is FQGNSA. CDR3 coding DNA: TGTGCCAGCAGCGGACTCGAGTTGTGGGCTTTCTTT. It is translated as CASSGLELWAFF.

In this sample, this clone turned up a few times. The chain couples TRBV9 to TRBJ2-1, with a weak D call TRBD1 (6 bases). Germline V lookup: CDR1 SGDLS, CDR2 YYNGEE. The CDR3 runs 17 residues. The V and J ends lost 4 bases and 0 bases respectively, with 17 bases between them. The CDR3 sequence is CASSIARDKHSYNEQFF. The CDR3 nucleotides are TGTGCCAGCAGCATTGCCCGGGACAAACACTCCTACAATGAGCAGTTCTTC.

The rearrangement links TRBV4-2 to TRBJ1-4; D is unresolved. CDR1 is LGHNA and CDR2 is YNFKEQ in the germline V gene. The CDR3 consists of 13 residues. V was cut by 0 bases and J by 5 bases, with 4 bases left in between. CDR3 DNA sequence: TGTGCCAGCAGCCAAGAGCTAAATGAAAAACTGTTTTTT. This sequence encodes CASSQELNEKLFF.

The gene calls are TRBV5-1 and TRBJ2-7, with 15 bases fitting TRBD2. J was trimmed by 5 bases and V by 1 base; bases with no gene match: 7. The CDR3 sequence is 17 residues long. CDR1 and CDR2 (germline): SGHRS, YFSETQ. CDR3 residues: CASSLPGLAGGADEQYF. The CDR3 bases are TGCGCCAGCAGCTTGCCGGGACTAGCGGGGGGTGCAGACGAGCAGTACTTC.

The chain couples TRBV5-4 to TRBJ1-1; 9 bases match TRBD1. V gave up 3 bases and J gave up 4 bases; unmatched junction bases: 10. Germline V gene lookup returns CDR1 SGHNT and CDR2 YYREEE (reference sequence). CDR3 length equals 16 residues. CDR3 amino acids: CASSSPGQGRGTEAFF. In DNA form, the CDR3 reads TGTGCCAGCAGCTCCCCGGGACAGGGTAGAGGCACTGAAGCTTTCTTT. Full variable domain (outside the CDR3, taken from reference TRBV5-4 and TRBJ1-1): ETGVTQSPTHLIKTRGQQVTLRCSSQSGHNTVSWYQQALGQGPQFIFQYYREEENGRGNFPPRFSGLQFPNYSSELNVNALELDDSALYLCASSSPGQGRGTEAFFGQGTRLTVV.

V gene TRBV28 combines with J gene TRBJ2-3; the D is unclear. The germline V gene has CDR1 MDHEN and CDR2 SYDVKM. The CDR3 contains 14 residues. Trimming removed 6 bases at V and 2 bases at J, with 12 bases between. The CDR3 loop reads CASSPYGYTDTQYF. CDR3 sequence (DNA): TGTGCCAGCAGCCCTTACGGTTACACAGATACGCAGTATTTT.